Below, 18 T cell receptor beta chains from the same sample are listed, as sequenced in a study of Graves' ophthalmopathy and Graves' hyperthyroidism. CDR3 regions of TCR beta were amplified from RNA transcripts. HTBI primers were used in a first-round RT-PCR, which preceded a second-round multiplex PCR. TCRdb re-derived calls from the multiplex PCR reads in MiXCR, one entry per CDR3 protein. Of around 1,200,000 distinct CDR3 sequences detected, about 36% appear once; the ten largest clones hold approximately 10%. Sequencing was carried out using peripheral blood or thyroid tissue (not recorded which). The receptors come from an adult man with Graves' hyperthyroidism.

The chain couples TRBV9 to TRBJ2-7; 10 bases map to TRBD1. The germline CDR1 and CDR2 sequences are SGDLS and YYNGEE. Trimming removed 0 bases from V and 3 bases from J; junction bases left unmatched: 3. The CDR3 is made up of 15 amino acids. The CDR3 loop reads CASSVVGQGRYEQYF. The CDR3 nucleotides read TGTGCCAGCAGCGTAGTGGGACAGGGGCGCTACGAGCAGTACTTC.

For this clonotype: Being one base from a much bigger clone, this may be a read error. V usage is TRBV7-9 and J usage is TRBJ1-5; D is unclear. In germline, CDR1 is SEHNR, CDR2 FQNEAQ (reference sequence). This CDR3 is built from 16 residues. V lost 5 bases, J lost 5 bases, and 19 bases lay in between. This CDR3 reads CASSLDMDPGHQPQHF. In nucleotides, the CDR3 is TGTGCCAGCAGCCTCGATATGGACCCAGGTCATCAGCCCCAGCATTTT.

At least ten counts were recorded for this clonotype. The chain couples TRBV10-3 to TRBJ1-1, with unresolved D. This CDR3 has 13 amino acids. Trimming cost V 8 bases and J 1 base, with 11 bases left between them. Germline V gives CDR1 ENHRY, CDR2 SYGVKD. The CDR3 nucleotides are TGTGCCATCGGCCAGGTTGCGAACACTGAAGCTTTCTTT. Translated, it gives CAIGQVANTEAFF.

A few counts support this clonotype. The V gene is TRBV7-3, the J gene TRBJ2-7, with D perhaps matching TRBD1 (5 bases). V was cut by 6 bases and J by 2 bases, with 11 bases left in between. Germline CDR1 is SGHTA and CDR2 is FQGTGA. The CDR3 spans 13 residues. DNA of the CDR3: TGTGCCAGCAGTCAGCTGGGGCCCTACGAGCAGTACTTC. Protein sequence: CASSQLGPYEQYF. The whole variable domain, remainder taken from reference TRBV7-3 and TRBJ2-7, is GAGVSQTPSNKVTEKGKYVELRCDPISGHTALYWYRQSLGQGPEFLIYFQGTGAADDSGLPNDRFFAVRPEGSVSTLKIQRTERGDSAVYLCASSQLGPYEQYFGPGTRLTVT.

This clonotype was observed many times. The gene calls are TRBV12-3 or TRBV12-4 and TRBJ2-6, with a tentative D call TRBD1 (6 bases). Trimming stripped 5 bases from V and 4 bases from J, with 15 bases between. The CDR3 loop spans 16 amino acids. Here the CDR3 DNA reads TGTGCCAGCAGTACCCACAGGGAACCCGGGGCCAACGTCCTGACTTTC. Translation: CASSTHREPGANVLTF.

This clonotype turned up a few times. This rearrangement joins TRBV14 to TRBJ1-5; D not resolved. With 4 bases removed from V and 0 bases from J, the gap between germline ends came to 13 bases. The CDR3 is 16 residues long. Germline V gene data show CDR1 as SGHDN and CDR2 as FVKESK. In nucleotides, the CDR3 is TGTGCCAGCAGCCGCTCTCAGACATATAGCAATCAGCCCCAGCATTTT. This encodes CASSRSQTYSNQPQHF.

This clonotype was seen only a few times. V gene TRBV25-1 combines with J gene TRBJ2-3; D perhaps matches TRBD2 (5 bases). Germline CDR1 is MGHDK and CDR2 is SYGVNS. V was shortened by 1 base and J by 2 bases, with 13 bases between the two germline ends. The CDR3 covers 16 residues. The CDR3 here is CASSEWGSVPTDTQYF. The CDR3 nucleotides read TGTGCCAGCAGTGAATGGGGTAGCGTTCCCACAGATACGCAGTATTTT.

The chain uses TRBV6-5 and TRBJ2-7; 11 nucleotides align to TRBD2. V was clipped by 5 bases and J by 1 base; unmatched bases: 10. Germline values: CDR1 MNHEY, CDR2 SVGAGI. CDR3 length: 17 amino acids. In nucleotides, the CDR3 is TGTGCCAGCAGTAACTACAGAACTAGCGGGGGATCCTACGAGCAGTACTTC. Translated, it gives CASSNYRTSGGSYEQYF.

The V call is TRBV7-3, the J call TRBJ1-6; a possible D gene is TRBD1 (6 bases). The V gene's germline CDR1 is SGHTA and CDR2 FQGTGA. The CDR3 loop spans 14 amino acids. Trimming removed 5 bases from V and 9 bases from J, with 14 bases in between. CDR3 nucleotide sequence: TGTGCCAGCAGCCGGGGGGCAGAAGGTTCACCCCTCCACTTT. It encodes CASSRGAEGSPLHF. Combining the CDR3 with reference TRBV7-3 and TRBJ1-6 gives the whole variable domain GAGVSQTPSNKVTEKGKYVELRCDPISGHTALYWYRQSLGQGPEFLIYFQGTGAADDSGLPNDRFFAVRPEGSVSTLKIQRTERGDSAVYLCASSRGAEGSPLHFGNGTRLTVT.

V gene TRBV2 combines with J gene TRBJ2-5; TRBD2 aligns across 11 bases. The V gene's germline CDR1 is SNHLY and CDR2 FYNNEI. Losses at the gene ends were 11 bases for V and 2 bases for J; bases not matched to a gene: 7. The CDR3 covers 14 residues. The CDR3 reads CAATSGRNQETQYF. CDR3 nucleotides: TGTGCCGCCACTAGCGGGAGAAATCAAGAGACCCAGTACTTC.

The sample holds a few counts of this clonotype. The V call is TRBV20-1, the J call TRBJ1-2, with TRBD1 identical over 12 bases. Germline assignment: CDR1 DFQATT and CDR2 SNEGSKA (reference sequence). V was clipped by 5 bases and J by 5 bases; unmatched bases: 6. The CDR3 is 14 residues long. The CDR3 is CSASGQGAGYGYTF. The CDR3 bases are TGCAGTGCTTCGGGACAGGGGGCCGGGTATGGCTACACCTTC.

The table lists this clonotype with many counts. This sequence joins TRBV12-3 or TRBV12-4 and TRBJ1-2; maybe TRBD1 (6 bases). CDR3 size: 14 residues. Trimming stripped 2 bases from V and 6 bases from J, with 13 bases between. Here the CDR3 reads CASSLWPGAHGYTF. DNA for the CDR3: TGTGCCAGCAGTTTATGGCCGGGGGCCCATGGCTACACCTTC.

In its sample, this clonotype was seen a few times. The V and J genes are TRBV30 and TRBJ1-5; D is undetermined. V was shortened by 0 bases and J by 5 bases, with 8 bases between the two germline ends. Looked up from germline, CDR1 is GTSNPN and CDR2 is SVGIG (reference sequence). This CDR3 spans 13 amino acids. CDR3 coding DNA: TGTGCCTGGAGTGTGGACGGGTATCAGCCCCAGCATTTT. It specifies CAWSVDGYQPQHF.

This clonotype was counted a few times. Possible read error: a much larger clone is one base away. The V and J genes are TRBV29-1 and TRBJ2-5; 7 bases are shared with TRBD1. The germline gives CDR1 SQVTM, CDR2 ANQGSEA. V dropped 0 bases and J dropped 5; count of bases not matched to a gene: 12. The CDR3 spans 16 residues. This chain's CDR3 is CSVEDLGRGSHETQYF. The CDR3 coding sequence is TGCAGCGTTGAAGATCTTGGCAGGGGGAGTCACGAGACCCAGTACTTC.

V is TRBV27 and J is TRBJ2-7; 8 bases are shared with TRBD1. V dropped 2 bases and J dropped 6; count of bases not matched to a gene: 9. The CDR3 runs 15 residues. CDR1 MNHEY and CDR2 SMNVEV come from the germline V gene (reference sequence). For the CDR3, the DNA is TGTGCCAGCAGTTTAGGGCGACAGGGGATAGTCGAGCAGTACTTC. It specifies CASSLGRQGIVEQYF.

There are many counts of this clonotype. The gene calls are TRBV12-3 or TRBV12-4 and TRBJ2-5, with D perhaps TRBD2 (6 bases). This CDR3 is built from 16 residues. V was clipped by 4 bases and J by 5 bases, with 20 bases between them. The CDR3 DNA is TGTGCCAGCAGTTCGTCGGGACTCGGCTTTCGGGAGACCCAGTACTTC. Translated: CASSSSGLGFRETQYF.

V usage is TRBV5-6 and J usage is TRBJ2-7, with 8 bases aligning to TRBD2. CDR1 is SGHDT and CDR2 is YYEEEE in the germline V gene. This CDR3 spans 16 amino acids. V shed 2 bases, J shed 3 bases, and the junction held 10 bases outside the gene matches. CDR3 protein: CASSLYTSGSFYEQYF. CDR3 in DNA: TGTGCCAGCAGCTTATACACTAGCGGAAGTTTCTACGAGCAGTACTTC.

This clonotype was counted many times. The rearrangement uses TRBV14 and TRBJ1-2, with TRBD1 as a possible D gene (5 bases). The CDR3 extends over 14 amino acids. Trimming shortened V by 5 bases and J by 3 bases, and 13 bases separated the two germline ends. CDR1 is SGHDN, CDR2 FVKESK, per germline. Here the CDR3 DNA reads TGTGCCAGCAGCTTGGAGGGGTTACACTATGGCTACACCTTC. It translates to CASSLEGLHYGYTF.